These 25 T cell receptor beta chains were sequenced from one sample in a study of cytomegalovirus exposure and HLA in healthy donors. Primers: 60 Vbeta forward and 13 Jbeta reverse. This table comes from immunoSEQ multiplex PCR, and its TCRdb copy is limited to in-frame clones, with some not included. The table includes 110,000 to 150,000 clones, roughly 74% detected once. Sample: PBMCs. Every receptor here comes from a woman aged 18-29 years in good health and CMV-seropositive.

J is TRBJ1-1 and V is TRBV18; 9 positions match TRBD1. The length of the CDR3 is 11 residues. V gave up 3 bases and J gave up 10 bases; unmatched junction bases: 0. The germline CDR1 and CDR2 sequences are KGHSH and LQKENI. The CDR3 bases are TGTGCCAGCTCACCGGGACAGGGAGCTTTCTTT. Protein: CASSPGQGAFF.

This sequence joins TRBV30 and TRBJ1-1; D possibly corresponds to TRBD1 (5 bases). CDR1 GTSNPN and CDR2 SVGIG come from the germline V gene (reference sequence). The CDR3 length is 15 residues. V was clipped by 0 bases and J by 1 base, with 12 bases between them. The CDR3 spells CAWSVGGARNTEAFF. The CDR3, as DNA: TGTGCCTGGAGTGTTGGTGGGGCCAGGAACACTGAAGCTTTCTTT.

The chain joins TRBV2 to TRBJ2-7; 10 positions agree with TRBD2. The CDR3 spans 13 residues. V lost 8 bases to trimming and J lost 3 bases; unmatched junction nucleotides: 4. Per germline, CDR1 SNHLY and CDR2 FYNNEI. This chain's CDR3 is CASAASGGYEQYF. The CDR3 nucleotides are TGTGCCAGCGCGGCTAGCGGGGGCTACGAGCAGTACTTC.

The V gene is TRBV19, the J gene TRBJ2-2; the D gene is possibly TRBD1 (6 bases). Deletions cut 4 bases from V and 5 bases from J, with 11 bases between. The CDR3 extends over 14 amino acids. CDR1 and CDR2 (germline): LNHDA, SQIVND (reference sequence). CDR3 sequence reads: CASSTDRPTGELFF. The CDR3 coding sequence is TGTGCCAGTAGTACAGACAGGCCAACCGGGGAGCTGTTTTTT.

This clone was observed a few times. CDR3 region: CASSLEDVEVDYTF. The CDR3 region has the DNA TGTGCCAGCAGCTTAGAAGATGTTGAGGTGGACTACACCTTC. This chain joins TRBV7-8 and TRBJ1-2; D unresolved. There are 14 residues in the CDR3. CDR1 is SGHVS, CDR2 FQNEAQ, per germline. Trimming cost V 1 base and J 10 bases, with 16 bases left between them.

In DNA, the CDR3 is TGTGCCAGCAGCACACAGACAGGCACGGGCACTGAAGCTTTCTTT. It specifies CASSTQTGTGTEAFF. The chain joins TRBV5-4 to TRBJ1-1; tentatively, D is TRBD1 (6 bases). CDR3 length: 15 amino acids. Germline V gene data show CDR1 as SGHNT and CDR2 as YYREEE (reference sequence). V shed 4 bases and J shed 4 bases, with 17 bases lying between them.

V gene TRBV13 combines with J gene TRBJ2-7, with TRBD1 matching over 8 bases. V gave up 5 bases and J gave up 5 bases; unmatched junction bases: 5. Germline CDR1 PRHDT, CDR2 FYEKMQ (reference sequence). CDR3 length: 13 residues. In DNA, the CDR3 is TGTGCCAGCAGCCACGGACAGGGTGACGAGCAGTACTTC. As protein: CASSHGQGDEQYF. Using reference TRBV13 and TRBJ2-7 for the parts outside the CDR3, the full variable domain is AAGVIQSPRHLIKEKRETATLKCYPIPRHDTVYWYQQGPGQDPQFLISFYEKMQSDKGSIPDRFSAQQFSDYHSELNMSSLELGDSALYFCASSHGQGDEQYFGPGTRLTVT.

This chain connects TRBV4-3 to TRBJ1-2; D not resolved. The CDR3 spans 14 residues. V lost 0 bases to trimming and J lost 8 bases, with 13 bases between them. In germline, CDR1 is LGHNA, CDR2 YSLEER. This chain's CDR3 is CASSQDSRQLGYTF. The CDR3 DNA reads TGCGCCAGCAGCCAAGATAGTAGACAATTGGGCTACACCTTC.

V usage is TRBV2 and J usage is TRBJ2-5; TRBD2 might be the D (6 bases). CDR1 is SNHLY and CDR2 is FYNNEI in the germline V gene. CDR3 length: 11 amino acids. The V end was cut by 4 bases, the J end by 14 bases, with 14 bases between. The CDR3, as DNA: TGTGCCAGCAGTGGGGACTCTCCCGCTTACTTC. This sequence encodes CASSGDSPAYF.

The rearrangement joins TRBV19 to TRBJ1-6; no definite D call. The CDR3 runs 13 residues. V gave up 5 bases and J gave up 10 bases, with 12 bases separating them. Germline V gene data show CDR1 as LNHDA and CDR2 as SQIVND (reference sequence). The CDR3 DNA sequence: TGTGCCAGTAGTTTACAGAGTTGGTCACCCCTCCACTTT. The encoded protein is CASSLQSWSPLHF.

Here the CDR3 reads CASSLVGGGTGELFF. The CDR3 DNA is TGTGCCAGCAGCTTAGTCGGGGGAGGCACCGGGGAGCTGTTTTTT. The V call is TRBV7-2, the J call TRBJ2-2, with D possibly TRBD2 on 6 matching bases. Trimming took 1 base from V and 4 from J, leaving 10 bases between them. Per the germline V gene, CDR1 is SGHTA and CDR2 is FQGNSA. The CDR3 length is 15 residues.

CDR3 amino acids: CASSYSIAGGQFF. In nucleotides, the CDR3 is TGTGCCAGCAGTTACTCGATAGCGGGGGGACAGTTCTTC. The gene calls are TRBV6-6 and TRBJ2-1; 10 bases are shared with TRBD2. With V trimmed by 0 bases and J by 13 bases, 3 bases remained unmatched. From germline, CDR1 is MNHNY and CDR2 SVGAGI (reference sequence). The CDR3 sequence is 13 residues long.

The chain carries TRBV7-2 and TRBJ1-1; possibly TRBD1 for D (5 bases). CDR3 size: 17 residues. V was trimmed by 1 base and J by 0 bases, leaving 15 bases between them. Germline assignment: CDR1 SGHTA and CDR2 FQGNSA. As DNA, the CDR3 is TGTGCCAGCAGCTTAGGGGGAGGTGGGGCCATGAACACTGAAGCTTTCTTT. It translates to CASSLGGGGAMNTEAFF. Together with reference TRBV7-2 and TRBJ1-1, the CDR3 gives the full variable domain: GAGVSQSPSNKVTEKGKDVELRCDPISGHTALYWYRQSLGQGLEFLIYFQGNSAPDKSGLPSDRFSAERTGGSVSTLTIQRTQQEDSAVYLCASSLGGGGAMNTEAFFGQGTRLTVV.

V and J are TRBV9 and TRBJ2-3, with a tentative D call TRBD2 (6 bases). Trimming took 0 bases from V and 2 from J, leaving 16 bases between them. The CDR3 totals 17 residues. Germline V lookup: CDR1 SGDLS, CDR2 YYNGEE. CDR3 nucleotides: TGTGCCAGCAGCGTAGAGATGAGCGGGTACTCCACAGATACGCAGTATTTT. Its translation: CASSVEMSGYSTDTQYF. Based on the CDR3 plus reference TRBV9 and TRBJ2-3, the full variable domain is DSGVTQTPKHLITATGQRVTLRCSPRSGDLSVYWYQQSLDQGLQFLIQYYNGEERAKGNILERFSAQQFPDLHSELNLSSLELGDSALYFCASSVEMSGYSTDTQYFGPGTRLTVL.

This clone was picked up a small number of times. This chain links TRBV28 with TRBJ1-4, with a possible D match to TRBD1 (6 bases). The V end was cut by 3 bases, the J end by 7 bases, with 15 bases between. CDR3 length: 15 amino acids. Germline V lookup: CDR1 MDHEN, CDR2 SYDVKM. CDR3 nucleotides: TGTGCCAGCAGTTTCGGGGCAGGGGAAAGTGAAAAACTGTTTTTT. Its protein is CASSFGAGESEKLFF.

This chain links TRBV6-5 with TRBJ1-6; 8 bases are a match to TRBD1. CDR3 length equals 13 residues. The ends lost 5 bases at V and 10 bases at J; junction bases unmatched: 4. The germline V gene encodes CDR1 MNHEY and CDR2 SVGAGI. CDR3 sequence (DNA): TGTGCCAGCAGTCGACAGGGGTGGTCACCCCTCCACTTT. Its protein product is CASSRQGWSPLHF.

A single count supports this clone. V usage is TRBV18 and J usage is TRBJ2-1; 8 nucleotides align to TRBD1. The CDR3 consists of 14 residues. In germline, CDR1 is KGHSH, CDR2 LQKENI. V lost 1 base, J lost 7 bases, and 3 bases stayed unmatched. CDR3 residues: CASSPRQGTNEQFF. Written as DNA, the CDR3 is TGTGCCAGCTCACCACGACAGGGGACGAATGAGCAGTTCTTC.

Note on this clone: Different DNA sequences within this sample yield the same CDR3. As DNA, the CDR3 is TGTGCCAGCAGCCAAGATATCACCGGGGAGCTGTTTTTT. This codes for CASSQDITGELFF. V usage is TRBV14 and J usage is TRBJ2-2; D unclear. The CDR3 consists of 13 residues. Trimming cost V 0 bases and J 4 bases, with 3 bases left between them. Germline values: CDR1 SGHDN, CDR2 FVKESK. Full variable domain (remainder filled in from reference TRBV14 and TRBJ2-2): EAGVTQFPSHSVIEKGQTVTLRCDPISGHDNLYWYRRVMGKEIKFLLHFVKESKQDESGMPNNRFLAERTGGTYSTLKVQPAELEDSGVYFCASSQDITGELFFGEGSRLTVL.

This chain links TRBV7-8 with TRBJ1-2, with TRBD1 matching over 7 bases. Trimming at V came to 6 bases and at J to 2 bases, leaving 9 bases not matched to a gene. Looked up from germline, CDR1 is SGHVS and CDR2 is FQNEAQ. CDR3 length: 15 amino acids. Here the CDR3 reads CASSSTGAGNYGYTF. In DNA form, the CDR3 reads TGTGCCAGCAGTTCAACAGGGGCCGGCAACTATGGCTACACCTTC.

The chain has TRBV5-4 and TRBJ1-2; maybe TRBD1 (5 bases). The CDR3 length is 14 residues. V was cut by 1 base and J by 5 bases, with 12 bases left in between. In germline, CDR1 is SGHNT, CDR2 YYREEE (reference sequence). The CDR3 DNA reads TGTGCCAGCAGCTTGAACAGGATTGGATATGGCTACACCTTC. Its translation is CASSLNRIGYGYTF. Filled out from reference TRBV5-4 and TRBJ1-2, the complete variable domain reads ETGVTQSPTHLIKTRGQQVTLRCSSQSGHNTVSWYQQALGQGPQFIFQYYREEENGRGNFPPRFSGLQFPNYSSELNVNALELDDSALYLCASSLNRIGYGYTFGSGTRLTVV.

V usage is TRBV11-2 and J usage is TRBJ2-7; 7 bases agree with TRBD1. The CDR3 is made up of 16 amino acids. With V trimmed by 5 bases and J by 4 bases, 14 bases remained unmatched. Germline loops: CDR1 SGHAT, CDR2 FQNNGV. The CDR3 here is CASSAERQGIAYEQYF. The CDR3 DNA reads as TGTGCCAGCAGCGCAGAAAGACAGGGAATAGCGTACGAGCAGTACTTC.

The gene calls are TRBV14 and TRBJ2-5, with D perhaps matching TRBD2 (6 bases). The CDR3 runs to 14 residues. V dropped 0 bases and J dropped 5 bases, with 10 bases sitting between them. Germline V gene sequence: CDR1 SGHDN, CDR2 FVKESK. The CDR3 here is CASSQDIGGETQYF. In DNA, the CDR3 is TGTGCCAGCAGCCAAGATATTGGGGGGGAGACCCAGTACTTC. Using reference TRBV14 and TRBJ2-5 for the parts outside the CDR3, the full variable domain is EAGVTQFPSHSVIEKGQTVTLRCDPISGHDNLYWYRRVMGKEIKFLLHFVKESKQDESGMPNNRFLAERTGGTYSTLKVQPAELEDSGVYFCASSQDIGGETQYFGPGTRLLVL.

The count of this clone is one. This chain uses TRBV4-1 with TRBJ1-4, with D possibly being TRBD1 (6 bases). The CDR3 sequence is 15 residues long. Germline CDR1 and CDR2: MGHRA and YSYEKL. Trimming removed 1 base at V and 7 bases at J, with 13 bases between. The CDR3 loop is CASSQAAQGSEKLFF. In DNA form, the CDR3 reads TGCGCCAGCAGCCAAGCAGCACAGGGTAGTGAAAAACTGTTTTTT.

The V gene is TRBV27, the J gene TRBJ2-5, with 7 nucleotides matching TRBD2. TRBJ2-7 explains the end of the DNA better; the J call may be wrong. CDR1 is MNHEY and CDR2 is SMNVEV in the germline V gene (reference sequence). The CDR3 runs to 14 residues. CDR3: CASSLAGVSYEQYF. DNA for the CDR3: TGTGCCAGCAGTTTAGCGGGGGTCTCCTACGAGCAGTACTTC.

The gene calls are TRBV28 and TRBJ1-1; TRBD1 agrees at 8 bases. Germline assignment: CDR1 MDHEN and CDR2 SYDVKM. Trimming removed 2 bases from V and 8 bases from J; junction bases left unmatched: 7. The length of the CDR3 is 14 residues. The CDR3 loop reads CASSLVQGAGEAFF. In DNA form, the CDR3 reads TGTGCCAGCAGTTTAGTTCAGGGGGCTGGGGAAGCTTTCTTT. Combining the CDR3 with reference TRBV28 and TRBJ1-1 gives the whole variable domain DVKVTQSSRYLVKRTGEKVFLECVQDMDHENMFWYRQDPGLGLRLIYFSYDVKMKEKGDIPEGYSVSREKKERFSLILESASTNQTSMYLCASSLVQGAGEAFFGQGTRLTVV.